The entry below describes one T cell receptor beta chain. These data are taken from a study of T cell changes during pregnancy in multiple sclerosis. This table comes from immunoSEQ multiplex PCR, and its TCRdb copy is limited to in-frame clones, with some not included. This sample has 70,000 or so clones, with 80% to 95% found just once. The length of the CDR3 is 16 residues. V dropped 1 base and J dropped 7; count of bases not matched to a gene: 10. Germline-derived CDR1 and CDR2 are SGHVS and FQNEAQ. This sequence originates from a female donor with multiple sclerosis, enrolled in a pregnancy study. The genes are TRBV7-8 and TRBJ1-5; 7 bases are a match to TRBD1. The sample was CD4+ T cells from peripheral blood mononuclear cells, taken before pregnancy. This CDR3 is CASSLDRGGRGQPQHF. The DNA for the CDR3 is TGTGCCAGCAGCTTAGATAGAGGGGGCCGTGGACAGCCCCAGCATTTT.